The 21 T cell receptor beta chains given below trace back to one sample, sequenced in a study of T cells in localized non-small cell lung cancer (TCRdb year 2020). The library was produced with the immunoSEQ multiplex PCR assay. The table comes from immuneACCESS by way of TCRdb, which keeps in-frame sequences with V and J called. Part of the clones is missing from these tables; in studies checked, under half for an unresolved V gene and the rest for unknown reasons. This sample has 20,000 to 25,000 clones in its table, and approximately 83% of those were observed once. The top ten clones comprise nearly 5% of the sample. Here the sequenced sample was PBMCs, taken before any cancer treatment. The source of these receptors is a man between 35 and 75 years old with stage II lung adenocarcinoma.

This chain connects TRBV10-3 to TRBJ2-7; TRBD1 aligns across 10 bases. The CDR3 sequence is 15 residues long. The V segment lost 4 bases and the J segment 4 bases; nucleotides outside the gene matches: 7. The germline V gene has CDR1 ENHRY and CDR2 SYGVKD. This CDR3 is CAISGPDRGRYEQYF. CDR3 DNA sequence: TGTGCCATCAGTGGGCCGGACAGGGGGAGATACGAGCAGTACTTC.

This chain's CDR3 is CASSEGTGISYEQYF. The CDR3 DNA sequence: TGTGCCAGCAGTGAAGGGACAGGGATCTCCTACGAGCAGTACTTC. V usage is TRBV25-1 and J usage is TRBJ2-7, with 9 bases fitting TRBD1. The CDR3 consists of 15 residues. The junction had 2 bases not matched to a gene; V was cut back by 2 bases and J by 0 bases. The V gene's germline CDR1 is MGHDK and CDR2 SYGVNS.

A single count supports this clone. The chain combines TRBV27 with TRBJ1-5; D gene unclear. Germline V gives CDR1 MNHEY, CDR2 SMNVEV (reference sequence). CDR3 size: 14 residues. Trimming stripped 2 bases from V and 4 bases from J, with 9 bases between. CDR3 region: CASSLDLGNQPQHF. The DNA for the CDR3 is TGTGCCAGCAGTTTAGATTTGGGAAATCAGCCCCAGCATTTT.

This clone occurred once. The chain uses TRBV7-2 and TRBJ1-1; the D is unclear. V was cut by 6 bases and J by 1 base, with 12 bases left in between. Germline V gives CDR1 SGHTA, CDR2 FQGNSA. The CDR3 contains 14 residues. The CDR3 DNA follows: TGTGCCAGCAGTTATAGTATCCAGAACACTGAAGCTTTCTTT. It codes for CASSYSIQNTEAFF. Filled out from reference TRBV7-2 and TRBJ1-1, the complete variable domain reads GAGVSQSPSNKVTEKGKDVELRCDPISGHTALYWYRQSLGQGLEFLIYFQGNSAPDKSGLPSDRFSAERTGGSVSTLTIQRTQQEDSAVYLCASSYSIQNTEAFFGQGTRLTVV.

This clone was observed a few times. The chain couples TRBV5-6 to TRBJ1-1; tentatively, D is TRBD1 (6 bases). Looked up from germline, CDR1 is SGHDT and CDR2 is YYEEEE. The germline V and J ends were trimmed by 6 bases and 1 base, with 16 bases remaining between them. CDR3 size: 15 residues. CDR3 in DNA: TGTGCCAGCAACTCAGGAGACAGGCGGAACACTGAAGCTTTCTTT. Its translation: CASNSGDRRNTEAFF. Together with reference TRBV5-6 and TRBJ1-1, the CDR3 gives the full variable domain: DAGVTQSPTHLIKTRGQQVTLRCSPKSGHDTVSWYQQALGQGPQFIFQYYEEEERQRGNFPDRFSGHQFPNYSSELNVNALLLGDSALYLCASNSGDRRNTEAFFGQGTRLTVV.

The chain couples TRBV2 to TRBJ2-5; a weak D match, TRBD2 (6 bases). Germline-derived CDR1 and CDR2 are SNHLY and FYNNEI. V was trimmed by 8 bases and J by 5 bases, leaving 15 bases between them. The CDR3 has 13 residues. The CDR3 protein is CASALDYGETQYF. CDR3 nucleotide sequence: TGTGCCAGCGCCCTGGACTACGGGGAGACCCAGTACTTC.

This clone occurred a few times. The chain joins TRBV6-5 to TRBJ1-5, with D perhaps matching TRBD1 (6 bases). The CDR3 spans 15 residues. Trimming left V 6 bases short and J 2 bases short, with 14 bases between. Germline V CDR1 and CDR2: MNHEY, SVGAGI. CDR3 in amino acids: CASRATGLGNQPQHF. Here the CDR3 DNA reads TGTGCCAGCAGGGCAACAGGGCTTGGCAATCAGCCCCAGCATTTT.

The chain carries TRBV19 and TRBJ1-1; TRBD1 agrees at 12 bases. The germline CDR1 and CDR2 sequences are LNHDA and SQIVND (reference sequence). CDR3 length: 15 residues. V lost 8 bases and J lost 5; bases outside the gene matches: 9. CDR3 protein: CASSGTGGIWTEAFF. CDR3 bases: TGTGCCAGTTCCGGGACAGGGGGCATCTGGACTGAAGCTTTCTTT.

Here the CDR3 reads CASSLRAGPLYEQYF. Written as DNA, the CDR3 is TGTGCCAGCAGCTTAAGAGCGGGACCTCTCTACGAGCAGTACTTC. The chain links TRBV11-3 to TRBJ2-7, with 7 bases matching TRBD2. This CDR3 spans 15 amino acids. The germline V gene encodes CDR1 SGHNT and CDR2 YENEEA. The V segment lost 2 bases and the J segment 3 bases; nucleotides outside the gene matches: 7.

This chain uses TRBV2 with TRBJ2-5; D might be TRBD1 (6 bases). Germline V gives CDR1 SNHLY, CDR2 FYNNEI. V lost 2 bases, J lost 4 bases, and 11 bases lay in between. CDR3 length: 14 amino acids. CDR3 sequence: CASSEIIGGETQYF. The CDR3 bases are TGTGCCAGCAGTGAAATTATAGGGGGAGAGACCCAGTACTTC. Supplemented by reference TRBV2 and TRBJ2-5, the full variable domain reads EPEVTQTPSHQVTQMGQEVILRCVPISNHLYFYWYRQILGQKVEFLVSFYNNEISEKSEIFDDQFSVERPDGSNFTLKIRSTKLEDSAMYFCASSEIIGGETQYFGPGTRLLVL.

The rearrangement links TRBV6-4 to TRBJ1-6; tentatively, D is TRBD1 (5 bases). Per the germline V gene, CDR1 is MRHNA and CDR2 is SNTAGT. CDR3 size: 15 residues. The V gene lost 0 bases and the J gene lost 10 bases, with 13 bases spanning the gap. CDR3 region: CASSDSMGRGSPLHF. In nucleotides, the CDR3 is TGTGCCAGCAGTGACTCTATGGGGCGCGGATCACCCCTCCACTTT.

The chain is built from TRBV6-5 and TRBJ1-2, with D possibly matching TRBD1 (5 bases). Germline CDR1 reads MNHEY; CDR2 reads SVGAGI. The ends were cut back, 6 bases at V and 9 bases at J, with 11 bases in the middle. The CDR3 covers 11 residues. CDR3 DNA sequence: TGTGCCAGCAGGGCACAGGTGAGCTACACCTTC. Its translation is CASRAQVSYTF.

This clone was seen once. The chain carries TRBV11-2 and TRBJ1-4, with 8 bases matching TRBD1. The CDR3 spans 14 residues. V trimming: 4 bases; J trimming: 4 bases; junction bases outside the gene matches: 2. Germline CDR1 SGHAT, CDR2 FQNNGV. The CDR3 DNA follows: TGTGCCAGCAGCTCACAGGGGGGTAATGAAAAACTGTTTTTT. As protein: CASSSQGGNEKLFF.

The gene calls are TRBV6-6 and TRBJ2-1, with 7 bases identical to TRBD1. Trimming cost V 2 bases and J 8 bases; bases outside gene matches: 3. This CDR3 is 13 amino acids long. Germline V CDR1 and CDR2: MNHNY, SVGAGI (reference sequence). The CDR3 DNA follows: TGTGCCAGCAGTTACCCTACAGGGGATGAGCAGTTCTTC. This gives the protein CASSYPTGDEQFF.

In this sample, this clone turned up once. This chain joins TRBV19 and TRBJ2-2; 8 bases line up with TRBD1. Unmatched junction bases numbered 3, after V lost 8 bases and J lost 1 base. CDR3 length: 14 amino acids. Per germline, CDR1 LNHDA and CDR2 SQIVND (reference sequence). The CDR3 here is CASGGTGNTGELFF. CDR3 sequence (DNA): TGTGCCAGTGGCGGGACAGGGAACACCGGGGAGCTGTTTTTT.

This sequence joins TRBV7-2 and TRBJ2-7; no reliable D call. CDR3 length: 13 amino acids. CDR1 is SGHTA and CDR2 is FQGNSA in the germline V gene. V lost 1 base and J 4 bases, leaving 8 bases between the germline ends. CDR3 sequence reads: CASSLGTLYEQYF. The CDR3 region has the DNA TGTGCCAGCAGCTTAGGGACCTTGTACGAGCAGTACTTC.

CDR3 nucleotide sequence: TGTGCCAGCAGCTCCCGTCGTTTTGCAGGGAGGGAGACTGAAGCTTTCTTT. This gives the protein CASSSRRFAGRETEAFF. The chain uses TRBV11-3 and TRBJ1-1, with a weak D call TRBD1 (5 bases). With 4 bases removed from V and 5 bases from J, the gap between germline ends came to 23 bases. CDR1 and CDR2 (germline): SGHNT, YENEEA. The CDR3 loop spans 17 amino acids.

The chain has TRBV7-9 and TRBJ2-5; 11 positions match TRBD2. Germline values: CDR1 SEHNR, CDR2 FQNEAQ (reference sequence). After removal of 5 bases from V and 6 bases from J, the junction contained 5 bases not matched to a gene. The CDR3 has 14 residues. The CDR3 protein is CASSQLAGGKTQYF. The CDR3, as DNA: TGTGCCAGCAGCCAATTAGCGGGAGGGAAGACCCAGTACTTC.

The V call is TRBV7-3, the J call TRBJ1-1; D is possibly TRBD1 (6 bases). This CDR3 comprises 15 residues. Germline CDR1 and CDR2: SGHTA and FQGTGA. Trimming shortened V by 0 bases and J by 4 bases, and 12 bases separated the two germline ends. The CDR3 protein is CASSLTRGSLTEAFF. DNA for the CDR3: TGTGCCAGCAGCTTAACTAGGGGGAGTCTCACTGAAGCTTTCTTT.

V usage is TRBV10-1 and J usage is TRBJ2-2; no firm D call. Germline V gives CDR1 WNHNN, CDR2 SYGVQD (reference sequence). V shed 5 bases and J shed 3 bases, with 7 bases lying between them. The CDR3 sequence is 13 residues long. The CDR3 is CASSQGYTGELFF. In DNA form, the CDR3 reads TGCGCCAGCAGTCAAGGTTACACCGGGGAGCTGTTTTTT.

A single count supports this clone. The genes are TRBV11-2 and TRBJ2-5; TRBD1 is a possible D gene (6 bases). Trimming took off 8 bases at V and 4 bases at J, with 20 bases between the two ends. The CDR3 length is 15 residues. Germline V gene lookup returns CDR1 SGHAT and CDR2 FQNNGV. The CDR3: CASGFSSGVGETQYF. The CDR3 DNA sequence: TGTGCCAGCGGATTCTCTTCAGGGGTAGGAGAGACCCAGTACTTC.